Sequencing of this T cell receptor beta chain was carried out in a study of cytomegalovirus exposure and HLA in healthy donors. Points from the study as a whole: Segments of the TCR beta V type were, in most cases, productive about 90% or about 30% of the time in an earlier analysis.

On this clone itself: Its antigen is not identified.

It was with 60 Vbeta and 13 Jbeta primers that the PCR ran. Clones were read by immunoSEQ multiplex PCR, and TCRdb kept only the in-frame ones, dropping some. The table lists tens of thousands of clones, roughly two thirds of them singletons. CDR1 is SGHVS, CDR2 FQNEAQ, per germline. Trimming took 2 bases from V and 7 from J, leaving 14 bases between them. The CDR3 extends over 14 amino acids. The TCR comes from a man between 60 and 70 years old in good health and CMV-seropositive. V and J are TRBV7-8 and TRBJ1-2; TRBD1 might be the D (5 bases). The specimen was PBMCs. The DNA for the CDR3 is TGTGCCAGCAGCTTACTAGGGGTAGGCAGTGGCTACACCTTC. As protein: CASSLLGVGSGYTF.